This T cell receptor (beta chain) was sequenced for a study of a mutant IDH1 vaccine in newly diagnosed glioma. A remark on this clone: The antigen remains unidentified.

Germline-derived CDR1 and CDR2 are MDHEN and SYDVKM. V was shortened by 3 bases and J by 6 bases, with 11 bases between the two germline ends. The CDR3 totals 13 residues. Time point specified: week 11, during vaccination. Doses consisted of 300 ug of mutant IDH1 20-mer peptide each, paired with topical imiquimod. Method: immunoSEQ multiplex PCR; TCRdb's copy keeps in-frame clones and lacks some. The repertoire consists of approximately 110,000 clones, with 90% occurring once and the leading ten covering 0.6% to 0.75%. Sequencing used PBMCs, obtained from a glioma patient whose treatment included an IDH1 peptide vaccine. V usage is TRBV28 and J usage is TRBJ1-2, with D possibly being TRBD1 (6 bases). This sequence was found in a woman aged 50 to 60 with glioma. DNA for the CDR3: TGTGCCAGCAGTTTGGGGGGCGCGGATGGCTACACCTTC. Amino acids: CASSLGGADGYTF.